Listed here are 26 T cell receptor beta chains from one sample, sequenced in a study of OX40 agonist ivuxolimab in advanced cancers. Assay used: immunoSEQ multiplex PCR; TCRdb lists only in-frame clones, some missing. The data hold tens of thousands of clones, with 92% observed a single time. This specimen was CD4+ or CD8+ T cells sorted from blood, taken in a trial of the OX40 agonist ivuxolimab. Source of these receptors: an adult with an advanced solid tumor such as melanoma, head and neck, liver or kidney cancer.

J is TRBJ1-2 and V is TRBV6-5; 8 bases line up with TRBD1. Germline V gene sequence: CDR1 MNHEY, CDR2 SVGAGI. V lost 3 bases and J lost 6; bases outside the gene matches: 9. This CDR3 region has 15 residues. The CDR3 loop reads CASSYRTGRIDGYTF. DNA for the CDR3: TGTGCCAGCAGTTATCGGACAGGGCGGATAGATGGCTACACCTTC.

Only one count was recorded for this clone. In DNA form, the CDR3 reads TGCGCCAGCAGCCTCTATAGACGTTCTGATACGCAGTATTTT. This encodes CASSLYRRSDTQYF. The V and J genes are TRBV5-1 and TRBJ2-3, with D hard to call. Germline V gene lookup returns CDR1 SGHRS and CDR2 YFSETQ. The ends were cut back, 4 bases at V and 6 bases at J, with 15 bases in the middle. This CDR3 contains 14 residues.

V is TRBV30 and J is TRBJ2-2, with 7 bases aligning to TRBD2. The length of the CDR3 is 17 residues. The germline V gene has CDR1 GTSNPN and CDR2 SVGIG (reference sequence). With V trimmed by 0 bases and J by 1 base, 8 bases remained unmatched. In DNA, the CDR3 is TGTGCCTGGAGTGTATGGGAGGGTCATGTGAACACCGGGGAGCTGTTTTTT. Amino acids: CAWSVWEGHVNTGELFF.

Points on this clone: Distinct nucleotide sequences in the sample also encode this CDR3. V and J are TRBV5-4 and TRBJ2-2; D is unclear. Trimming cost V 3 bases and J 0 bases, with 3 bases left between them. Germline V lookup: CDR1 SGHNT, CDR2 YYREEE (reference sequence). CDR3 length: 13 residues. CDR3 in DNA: TGTGCCAGCAGCTCCGCGAACACCGGGGAGCTGTTTTTT. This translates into CASSSANTGELFF.

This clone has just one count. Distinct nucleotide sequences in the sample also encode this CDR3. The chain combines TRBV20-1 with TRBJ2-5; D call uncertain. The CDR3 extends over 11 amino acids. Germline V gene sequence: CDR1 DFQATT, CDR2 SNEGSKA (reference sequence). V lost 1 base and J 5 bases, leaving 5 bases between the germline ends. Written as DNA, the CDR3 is TGCAGTGCTAGAGCCGGGGAGACCCAGTACTTC. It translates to CSARAGETQYF.

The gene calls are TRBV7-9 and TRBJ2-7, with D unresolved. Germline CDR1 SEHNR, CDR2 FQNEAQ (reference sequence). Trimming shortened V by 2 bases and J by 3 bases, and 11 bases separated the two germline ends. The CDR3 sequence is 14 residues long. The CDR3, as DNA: TGTGCCAGCAGCTTAAGTAGTATAGTCTACGAGCAGTACTTC. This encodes CASSLSSIVYEQYF.

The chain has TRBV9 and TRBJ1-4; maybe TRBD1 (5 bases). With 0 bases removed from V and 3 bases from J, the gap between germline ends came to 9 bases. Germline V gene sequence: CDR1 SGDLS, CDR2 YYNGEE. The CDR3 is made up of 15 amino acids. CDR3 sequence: CASSVATGANEKLFF. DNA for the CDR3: TGTGCCAGCAGCGTAGCTACGGGGGCTAATGAAAAACTGTTTTTT.

The CDR3 reads CASSYRGQETQYF. Here the CDR3 DNA reads TGTGCCAGCAGTTACAGGGGGCAAGAGACCCAGTACTTC. The V gene is TRBV6-5, the J gene TRBJ2-5, with D possibly matching TRBD1 (6 bases). Between the trimmed V and J ends, which lost 2 bases and 2 bases, there was a span of 6 bases. Germline loops: CDR1 MNHEY, CDR2 SVGAGI. There are 13 residues in the CDR3.

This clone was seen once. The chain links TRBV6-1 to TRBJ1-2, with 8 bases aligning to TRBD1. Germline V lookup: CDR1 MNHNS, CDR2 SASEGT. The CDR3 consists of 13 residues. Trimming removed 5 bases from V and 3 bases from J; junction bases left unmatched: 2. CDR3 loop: CASSTDRDYGYTF. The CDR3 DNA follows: TGTGCCAGCAGTACGGACAGGGACTATGGCTACACCTTC.

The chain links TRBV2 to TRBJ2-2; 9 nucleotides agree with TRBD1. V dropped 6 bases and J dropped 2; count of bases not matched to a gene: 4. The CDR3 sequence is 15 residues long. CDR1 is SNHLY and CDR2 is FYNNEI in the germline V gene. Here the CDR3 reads CASSLGQGNTGELFF. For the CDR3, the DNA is TGTGCCAGCAGCCTGGGACAGGGAAACACCGGGGAGCTGTTTTTT.

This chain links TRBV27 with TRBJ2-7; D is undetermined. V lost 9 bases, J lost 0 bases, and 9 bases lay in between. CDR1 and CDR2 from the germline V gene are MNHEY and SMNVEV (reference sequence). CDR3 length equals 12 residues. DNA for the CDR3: TGTGCCAGTCGGAAGAGCTCCTACGAGCAGTACTTC. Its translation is CASRKSSYEQYF.

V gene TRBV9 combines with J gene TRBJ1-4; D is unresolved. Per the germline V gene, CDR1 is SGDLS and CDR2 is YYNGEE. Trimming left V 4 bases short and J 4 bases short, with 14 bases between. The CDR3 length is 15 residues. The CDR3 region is CASSPLIDFNEKLFF. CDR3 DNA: TGTGCCAGCAGCCCCCTGATAGACTTTAATGAAAAACTGTTTTTT.

The CDR3 loop is CASSKAKGVNYGYTF. CDR3 nucleotides: TGTGCCAGCAGCAAAGCGAAGGGGGTGAACTATGGCTACACCTTC. The J gene is TRBJ1-2, the V gene TRBV21-1; the table names TRBD1, a call not compared with the DNA. TRBV21-1 is noted as a pseudogene. The CDR3 sequence is 15 residues long.

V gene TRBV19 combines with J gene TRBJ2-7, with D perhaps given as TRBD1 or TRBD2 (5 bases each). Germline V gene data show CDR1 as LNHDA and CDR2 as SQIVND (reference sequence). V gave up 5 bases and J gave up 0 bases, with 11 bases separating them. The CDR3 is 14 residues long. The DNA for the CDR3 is TGTGCCAGTAGTGGGGGAGCCCTCTCCTACGAGCAGTACTTC. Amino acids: CASSGGALSYEQYF.

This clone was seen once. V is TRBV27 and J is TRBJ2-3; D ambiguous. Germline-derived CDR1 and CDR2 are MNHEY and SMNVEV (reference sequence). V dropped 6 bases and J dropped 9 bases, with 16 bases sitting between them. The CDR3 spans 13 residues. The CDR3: CASSPTPLSTQYF. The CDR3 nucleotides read TGTGCCAGCAGCCCAACCCCGTTGTCGACGCAGTATTTT.

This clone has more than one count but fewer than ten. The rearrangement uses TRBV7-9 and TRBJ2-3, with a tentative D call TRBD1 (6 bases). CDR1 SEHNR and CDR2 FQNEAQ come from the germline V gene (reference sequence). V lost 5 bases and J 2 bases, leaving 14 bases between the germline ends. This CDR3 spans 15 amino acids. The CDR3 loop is CASSGDNWDTDTQYF. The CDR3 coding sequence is TGTGCCAGCAGCGGGGACAATTGGGACACAGATACGCAGTATTTT.

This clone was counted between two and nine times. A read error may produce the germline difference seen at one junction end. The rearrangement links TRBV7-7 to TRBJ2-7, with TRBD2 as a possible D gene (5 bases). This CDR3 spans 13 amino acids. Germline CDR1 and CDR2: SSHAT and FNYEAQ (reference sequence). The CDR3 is CASSLALGYEQYF. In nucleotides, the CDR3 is TGTGCTAGCAGCTTAGCGCTGGGCTACGAGCAGTACTTC.

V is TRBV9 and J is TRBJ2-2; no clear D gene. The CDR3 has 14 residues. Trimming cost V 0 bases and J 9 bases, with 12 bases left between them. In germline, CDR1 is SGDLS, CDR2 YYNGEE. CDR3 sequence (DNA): TGTGCCAGCAGCGTAGCGGCTCAAGCGAGGGAGCTGTTTTTT. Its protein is CASSVAAQARELFF.

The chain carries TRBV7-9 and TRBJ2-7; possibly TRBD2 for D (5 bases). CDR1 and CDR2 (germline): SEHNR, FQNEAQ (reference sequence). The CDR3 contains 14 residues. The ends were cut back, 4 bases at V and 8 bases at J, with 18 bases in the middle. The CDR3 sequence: CASSSDTFLGKQYF. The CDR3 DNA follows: TGTGCCAGCAGCTCAGACACCTTCCTCGGGAAGCAGTACTTC.

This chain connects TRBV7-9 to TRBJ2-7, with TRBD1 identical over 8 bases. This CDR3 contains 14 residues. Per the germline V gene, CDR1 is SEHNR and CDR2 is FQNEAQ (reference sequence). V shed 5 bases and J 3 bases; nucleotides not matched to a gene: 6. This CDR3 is CASSPGQGFYEQYF. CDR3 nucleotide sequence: TGTGCCAGCAGCCCAGGACAGGGCTTCTACGAGCAGTACTTC. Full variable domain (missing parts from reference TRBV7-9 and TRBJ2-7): DTGVSQNPRHKITKRGQNVTFRCDPISEHNRLYWYRQTLGQGPEFLTYFQNEAQLEKSRLLSDRFSAERPKGSFSTLEIQRTEQGDSAMYLCASSPGQGFYEQYFGPGTRLTVT.

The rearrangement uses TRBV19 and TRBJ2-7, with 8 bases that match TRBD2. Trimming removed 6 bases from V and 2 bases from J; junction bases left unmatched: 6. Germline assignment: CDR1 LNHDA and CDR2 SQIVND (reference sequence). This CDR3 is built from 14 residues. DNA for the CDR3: TGTGCCAGTAGGAGCGGGAGCCCCACCTACGAGCAGTACTTC. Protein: CASRSGSPTYEQYF.

The CDR3 DNA is TGTGCCAGCAGCTTAGCACCTACCCCCACCGGGACAGGGCGTCTGGGAGAGCAGTACTTC. Translated, it gives CASSLAPTPTGTGRLGEQYF. The V and J genes are TRBV13 and TRBJ2-7, with 9 bases aligning to TRBD1. V shed 1 base and J 7 bases; nucleotides not matched to a gene: 23. Per the germline V gene, CDR1 is PRHDT and CDR2 is FYEKMQ (reference sequence). The CDR3 loop spans 20 amino acids.

CDR3 in amino acids: CASSLGGNTNYGYTF. CDR3 nucleotide sequence: TGTGCCAGCAGCTTAGGGGGGAATACTAACTATGGCTACACCTTC. J is TRBJ1-2 and V is TRBV7-8; D is perhaps TRBD1 (5 bases). CDR1 and CDR2 (germline): SGHVS, FQNEAQ. The CDR3 extends over 15 amino acids. Between the trimmed V and J ends, which lost 1 base and 0 bases, there was a span of 9 bases.

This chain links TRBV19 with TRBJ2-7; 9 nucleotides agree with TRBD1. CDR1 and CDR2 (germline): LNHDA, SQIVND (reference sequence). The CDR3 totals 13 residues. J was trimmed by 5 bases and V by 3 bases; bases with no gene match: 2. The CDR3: CASSMGTGNEQYF. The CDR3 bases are TGTGCCAGTAGTATGGGGACAGGGAACGAGCAGTACTTC.

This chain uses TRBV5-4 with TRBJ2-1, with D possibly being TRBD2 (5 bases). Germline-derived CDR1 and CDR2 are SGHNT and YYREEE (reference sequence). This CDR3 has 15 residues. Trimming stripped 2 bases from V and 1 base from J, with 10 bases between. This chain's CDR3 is CASSFSLVSYNEQFF. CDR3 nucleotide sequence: TGTGCCAGCAGCTTCTCACTAGTATCCTACAATGAGCAGTTCTTC.

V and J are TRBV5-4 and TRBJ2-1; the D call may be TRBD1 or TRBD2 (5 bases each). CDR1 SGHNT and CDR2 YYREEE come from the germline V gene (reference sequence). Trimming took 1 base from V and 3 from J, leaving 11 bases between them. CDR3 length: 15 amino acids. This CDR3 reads CASSLRGALYNEQFF. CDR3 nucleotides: TGTGCCAGCAGCTTGAGAGGGGCGCTCTACAATGAGCAGTTCTTC.